The 27 T cell receptor beta chains given below trace back to one sample, sequenced in a study of T-cell reconstitution after alpha-beta-depleted transplantation in children. Preparation of the TCRbeta library was carried out with unique molecular identifiers. In TCRdb, the PCR reads were re-called with MiXCR into one record per CDR3 protein. Of hundreds of thousands of distinct CDR3 sequences listed, around 12% were seen once; the top ten hold roughly 5.4%. Source: PBMCs from the stem cell graft donor, taken from the stem cell graft. The receptors come from a human donor who donated a stem cell graft to a child with combined immunodeficiency.

This clonotype was observed a few times. The gene calls are TRBV27 and TRBJ1-6; D is unresolved. This CDR3 is built from 13 residues. Per germline, CDR1 MNHEY and CDR2 SMNVEV (reference sequence). Between the trimmed V and J ends, which lost 6 bases and 10 bases, there was a span of 13 bases. CDR3 DNA: TGTGCCAGCAGCCTATCTGAGGTCTCACCCCTCCACTTT. Translated, it gives CASSLSEVSPLHF.

This sequence joins TRBV5-6 and TRBJ2-1; a possible D gene is TRBD2 (5 bases). Germline V gene lookup returns CDR1 SGHDT and CDR2 YYEEEE. The CDR3 is 17 residues long. V was cut by 3 bases and J by 0 bases, with 16 bases left in between. CDR3 protein: CASSSGLGFSSYNEQFF. For the CDR3, the DNA is TGTGCCAGCAGCTCCGGACTGGGGTTTAGCTCCTACAATGAGCAGTTCTTC.

This clonotype was seen a handful of times. This chain joins TRBV6-1 and TRBJ2-1, with a possible D match to TRBD2 (5 bases). CDR1 is MNHNS and CDR2 is SASEGT in the germline V gene. This CDR3 has 15 residues. V was shortened by 2 bases and J by 8 bases, with 16 bases between the two germline ends. CDR3 residues: CASSEFYGVSDEQFF. In DNA form, the CDR3 reads TGTGCCAGCAGTGAATTCTACGGGGTCTCGGATGAGCAGTTCTTC.

This rearrangement joins TRBV4-3 to TRBJ2-1, with 11 positions matching TRBD1. The CDR3 consists of 15 residues. Germline loops: CDR1 LGHNA, CDR2 YSLEER. V trimming: 4 bases; J trimming: 3 bases; junction bases outside the gene matches: 2. The CDR3 nucleotides are TGCGCCAGCAGCCGAGGGACAGGGGGCTACAATGAGCAGTTCTTC. Its translation is CASSRGTGGYNEQFF.

This clonotype was recorded a few times. This chain connects TRBV6-1 to TRBJ2-1; the D gene is possibly TRBD1 (6 bases). Deletions cut 6 bases from V and 0 bases from J, with 15 bases between. Germline V gene sequence: CDR1 MNHNS, CDR2 SASEGT. The CDR3 runs to 16 residues. CDR3 in DNA: TGTGCCAGCAGAGAGGGGGTCTTGAGCTCCTACAATGAGCAGTTCTTC. This gives the protein CASREGVLSSYNEQFF.

This clonotype occurred a few times. The V and J genes are TRBV28 and TRBJ2-2, with D uncertain. This CDR3 comprises 14 residues. V lost 2 bases and J 6 bases, leaving 10 bases between the germline ends. Per germline, CDR1 MDHEN and CDR2 SYDVKM. The CDR3 nucleotides are TGTGCCAGCAGTTTAGGGTTACAGTCCGGGGAGCTGTTTTTT. This sequence encodes CASSLGLQSGELFF.

The chain uses TRBV6-1 and TRBJ2-3, with D possibly TRBD1 on 6 matching bases. Germline V gene data show CDR1 as MNHNS and CDR2 as SASEGT. This CDR3 is 14 amino acids long. V dropped 6 bases and J dropped 5 bases, with 15 bases sitting between them. CDR3 in amino acids: CASSDPGEGDTQYF. For the CDR3, the DNA is TGTGCCAGCAGCGACCCAGGGGAAGGAGATACGCAGTATTTT.

In its sample, this clonotype was seen many times. The chain joins TRBV10-3 to TRBJ2-3; D may be TRBD1 (6 bases). The germline gives CDR1 ENHRY, CDR2 SYGVKD. V lost 7 bases to trimming and J lost 2 bases, with 13 bases between them. The CDR3 runs to 14 residues. Here the CDR3 DNA reads TGTGCCATCACTGCAGGGGATACCACAGATACGCAGTATTTT. Its translation is CAITAGDTTDTQYF.

The table lists this clonotype with many counts. The chain carries TRBV20-1 and TRBJ2-3; 8 positions agree with TRBD1. The CDR3 covers 13 residues. Germline CDR1 and CDR2: DFQATT and SNEGSKA (reference sequence). The V gene end was trimmed by 5 bases and the J gene end by 1 base; junction bases not matched to a gene: 2. In nucleotides, the CDR3 is TGCAGTGCTGGGACAGGCGGCACAGATACGCAGTATTTT. Protein product: CSAGTGGTDTQYF.

This clonotype was observed many times. The CDR3 nucleotides are TGTGCCAGCAGCTTAGCAGTCACTAGTTCGTGGCAGTACTTC. It codes for CASSLAVTSSWQYF. The chain has TRBV11-2 and TRBJ2-7; D perhaps matches TRBD2 (5 bases). The germline V gene encodes CDR1 SGHAT and CDR2 FQNNGV. The CDR3 length is 14 residues. Trimming took off 1 base at V and 9 bases at J, with 16 bases between the two ends.

This clonotype has just a few counts. Sequence at one end of the junction differs from germline and may be a read error. V and J are TRBV7-2 and TRBJ2-2; no definite D call. Germline loops: CDR1 SGHTA, CDR2 FQGNSA. The CDR3 spans 15 residues. The CDR3 loop reads CASSLARTKTGELFF. CDR3 bases: TGTGCCAGCAGCTTAGCCAGGACGAAAACCGGGGAGCTGTTTTTT.

This chain's CDR3 is CAWSVEAGLYNEQFF. The CDR3, as DNA: TGTGCCTGGAGTGTTGAGGCGGGACTCTACAATGAGCAGTTCTTC. The rearrangement joins TRBV30 to TRBJ2-1, with D possibly matching TRBD2 (6 bases). The CDR3 spans 15 residues. V lost 0 bases and J 3 bases, leaving 12 bases between the germline ends. Germline V gene data show CDR1 as GTSNPN and CDR2 as SVGIG (reference sequence).

In its sample, this clonotype was seen many times. This sequence joins TRBV12-3 or TRBV12-4 and TRBJ2-7, with 10 positions matching TRBD2. The CDR3 is 16 amino acids. With V trimmed by 6 bases and J by 6 bases, 14 bases remained unmatched. Written as DNA, the CDR3 is TGTGCCAGCAGCAAAACCCTCCGGACTAGCGGTAGCGAGCAGTACTTC. This gives the protein CASSKTLRTSGSEQYF.

The rearrangement links TRBV20-1 to TRBJ1-3; D is ambiguous. This CDR3 has 11 residues. From germline, CDR1 is DFQATT and CDR2 SNEGSKA (reference sequence). CDR3 sequence (DNA): TGCACCTCGGCGAGTGGAAACACCATATATTTT. It encodes CTSASGNTIYF.

This rearrangement joins TRBV7-8 to TRBJ2-3; TRBD2 agrees at 7 bases. Germline V gene data show CDR1 as SGHVS and CDR2 as FQNEAQ. This CDR3 region has 18 residues. V gave up 5 bases and J gave up 2 bases; unmatched junction bases: 16. CDR3 coding DNA: TGTGCCAGCAGCCCAGGGAGGCTAGCGGCATTCTTCACAGATACGCAGTATTTT. Protein: CASSPGRLAAFFTDTQYF.

This clonotype was recorded many times. The chain has TRBV5-5 and TRBJ2-7; 7 bases are a match to TRBD1. The CDR3 extends over 14 amino acids. CDR1 is SGHKS, CDR2 YYEKEE, per germline (reference sequence). After removal of 0 bases from V and 4 bases from J, the junction contained 4 bases not matched to a gene. The CDR3 loop is CASSLATGEYEQYF. CDR3 sequence (DNA): TGTGCCAGCAGCTTGGCCACAGGGGAGTACGAGCAGTACTTC.

This clonotype occurred a few times. The chain combines TRBV7-9 with TRBJ2-5; D call uncertain. Between the trimmed V and J ends, which lost 3 bases and 3 bases, there was a span of 5 bases. The V gene's germline CDR1 is SEHNR and CDR2 FQNEAQ (reference sequence). CDR3 size: 12 residues. CDR3: CASSFWEETQYF. In nucleotides, the CDR3 is TGTGCCAGCAGCTTCTGGGAAGAGACCCAGTACTTC.

This clonotype has ten or more counts. The chain is built from TRBV24-1 and TRBJ2-5, with TRBD2 as a possible D gene (6 bases). The CDR3 totals 15 residues. Looked up from germline, CDR1 is KGHDR and CDR2 is SFDVKD. The germline V and J ends were trimmed by 1 base and 3 bases, with 11 bases remaining between them. The CDR3 protein is CATSDFLWGEETQYF. The CDR3 DNA reads TGTGCCACCAGTGATTTCTTGTGGGGGGAAGAGACCCAGTACTTC.

This clonotype was picked up a small number of times. The rearrangement uses TRBV6-2 or TRBV6-3 and TRBJ2-1; TRBD1 matches at 8 bases. Germline CDR1 reads MNHEY; CDR2 reads SVGEGT. There are 15 residues in the CDR3. V dropped 7 bases and J dropped 1; count of bases not matched to a gene: 6. The CDR3, as DNA: TGTGCCAGCAAGAACGACAGGGGATCCTACAATGAGCAGTTCTTC. Translation: CASKNDRGSYNEQFF.

About this clonotype itself: A much larger clonotype is one base distant, so this may be a read error. The chain is built from TRBV15 and TRBJ1-2; maybe TRBD1 (5 bases). The CDR3 runs 15 residues. The germline gives CDR1 LNHNV, CDR2 YYDKDF (reference sequence). Trimming took off 0 bases at V and 7 bases at J, with 15 bases between the two ends. The CDR3 nucleotides are TGTGCCACCAGCAGAGATCGGGGAGGGGTTGTTGGCTACACCTTC. It translates to CATSRDRGGVVGYTF.

V usage is TRBV6-5 and J usage is TRBJ1-2; no clear D gene. The CDR3 sequence is 13 residues long. V lost 0 bases, J lost 3 bases, and 5 bases lay in between. The germline gives CDR1 MNHEY, CDR2 SVGAGI. The CDR3 coding sequence is TGTGCCAGCAGTTACTCTCGGGACTATGGCTACACCTTC. Protein sequence: CASSYSRDYGYTF.

The V gene is TRBV7-2, the J gene TRBJ2-5; D perhaps matches TRBD2 (6 bases). Germline lookup yields CDR1 SGHTA and CDR2 FQGNSA. The CDR3 totals 17 residues. The germline V and J ends were trimmed by 5 bases and 4 bases, with 23 bases remaining between them. The CDR3 loop reads CASSQLGGGGRSETQYF. The DNA for the CDR3 is TGTGCCAGCAGCCAACTGGGCGGTGGGGGGAGATCAGAGACCCAGTACTTC. Combining the CDR3 with reference TRBV7-2 and TRBJ2-5 gives the whole variable domain GAGVSQSPSNKVTEKGKDVELRCDPISGHTALYWYRQSLGQGLEFLIYFQGNSAPDKSGLPSDRFSAERTGGSVSTLTIQRTQQEDSAVYLCASSQLGGGGRSETQYFGPGTRLLVL.

The chain has TRBV11-2 and TRBJ2-3; no definite D call. V shed 3 bases and J shed 2 bases, with 9 bases lying between them. There are 14 residues in the CDR3. Per the germline V gene, CDR1 is SGHAT and CDR2 is FQNNGV. CDR3 amino acids: CASSFEFLTDTQYF. In DNA form, the CDR3 reads TGTGCCAGCAGCTTTGAATTTCTCACAGATACGCAGTATTTT.

This clonotype has just a few counts. The chain recombines TRBV6-1 with TRBJ2-5; D is possibly TRBD2 (6 bases). V lost 5 bases to trimming and J lost 5 bases, with 12 bases between them. Germline CDR1 MNHNS, CDR2 SASEGT. The CDR3 contains 13 residues. CDR3 in DNA: TGTGCCAGCAGTAGGGACTCCCGGGAGACCCAGTACTTC. Encoded protein: CASSRDSRETQYF.

V is TRBV20-1 and J is TRBJ2-2, with no clear D. The CDR3 loop spans 15 amino acids. V was shortened by 1 base and J by 0 bases, with 9 bases between the two germline ends. Per the germline V gene, CDR1 is DFQATT and CDR2 is SNEGSKA (reference sequence). CDR3: CSARGPYANTGELFF. DNA for the CDR3: TGCAGTGCTAGAGGACCCTATGCGAACACCGGGGAGCTGTTTTTT.

This clonotype was seen many times. This rearrangement joins TRBV6-4 to TRBJ2-2; TRBD1 is a possible D gene (5 bases). Germline V gene lookup returns CDR1 MRHNA and CDR2 SNTAGT. Between the trimmed V and J ends, which lost 3 bases and 0 bases, there was a span of 5 bases. CDR3 length: 14 amino acids. The CDR3 DNA is TGTGCCAGCAGTGAACAGGCGAACACCGGGGAGCTGTTTTTT. This sequence encodes CASSEQANTGELFF.

V and J are TRBV2 and TRBJ2-1; 10 bases match TRBD2. CDR1 and CDR2 (germline): SNHLY, FYNNEI. V trimming: 9 bases; J trimming: 8 bases; junction bases outside the gene matches: 7. CDR3 size: 13 residues. The CDR3 DNA sequence: TGTGCCAGGAGGCTAGCGGGAGAGTATGAGCAGTTCTTC. As protein: CARRLAGEYEQFF.